The present T cell receptor beta chain was sequenced within a study of T cells in women clearing cervical HPV infection. Study-level background: For cases, blood was sampled a median approximately 150 days after lesion detection, interquartile range roughly 80 to 200 days.

Overall study findings and caveats: Cases and controls were distinguished at AUC roughly 0.83 by richness and V genes. Each sample's T-cell count was unknown, possibly confounding richness. Controls had more TRBV6-7 (approximately 0.15%) than cases (about 0.11%).

Method: immunoSEQ multiplex PCR; TCRdb's copy keeps in-frame clones and lacks some. This sample's clone table lists some 37,000 clones. With V trimmed by 5 bases and J by 2 bases, 5 bases remained unmatched. The length of the CDR3 is 14 residues. The germline V gene encodes CDR1 SNHLY and CDR2 FYNNEI. A word on this clone: The antigen is unknown. The CDR3 is cut off 3 residues early in the read; its end comes from the germline J gene.

Specimen: blood buffy coat. The J gene is TRBJ2-5, the V gene TRBV2; 7 bases fit TRBD2. The receptor was derived from a woman between 18 and 75 years old with a cervical HPV16 infection that either progressed to CIN3+ or cleared (not recorded which). CDR3 sequence reads: CASSQSGVQETQYF. The part of the CDR3 DNA that was read is TGTGCCAGCAGTCAAAGCGGGGTACAAGAGACC.